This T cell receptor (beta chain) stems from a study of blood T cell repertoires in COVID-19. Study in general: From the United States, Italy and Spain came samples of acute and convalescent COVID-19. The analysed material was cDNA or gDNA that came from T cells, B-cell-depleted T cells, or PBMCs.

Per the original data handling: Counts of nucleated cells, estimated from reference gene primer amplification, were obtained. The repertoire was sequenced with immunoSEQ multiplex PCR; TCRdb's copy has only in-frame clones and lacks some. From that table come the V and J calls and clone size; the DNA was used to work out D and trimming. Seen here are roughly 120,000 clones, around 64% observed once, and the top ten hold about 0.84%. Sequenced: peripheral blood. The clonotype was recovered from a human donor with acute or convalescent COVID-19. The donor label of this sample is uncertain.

The chain's CDR3 is CASSLGQNNEQFF. CDR3 sequence (DNA): TGTGCCAGCAGTTTAGGACAAAACAATGAGCAGTTCTTC. J is TRBJ2-1 and V is TRBV2, with D perhaps matching TRBD1 (5 bases). V was shortened by 5 bases and J by 5 bases, with 10 bases between the two germline ends. The length of the CDR3 is 13 residues. The germline V gene has CDR1 SNHLY and CDR2 FYNNEI.